This T cell receptor (beta chain) was sequenced during a study of control samples from healthy donors and cancer patients. Measured with immunoSEQ multiplex PCR; TCRdb has only the in-frame clones, and not every one. Of fewer than 100,000 clones listed, 82% are singletons. This clonotype was sampled from a woman in her sixties in good health. Material for sequencing was blood.

The CDR3 region has the DNA TGTGCAAGTCGCTTGAAACTAGTGCGCTACGAGCAGTACTTC. The encoded protein is CASRLKLVRYEQYF. The gene calls are TRBV12-2 and TRBJ2-7; TRBD2, the table's D call, lacks a check against the DNA. TRBV12-2 is labeled a pseudogene. The length of the CDR3 is 14 residues.